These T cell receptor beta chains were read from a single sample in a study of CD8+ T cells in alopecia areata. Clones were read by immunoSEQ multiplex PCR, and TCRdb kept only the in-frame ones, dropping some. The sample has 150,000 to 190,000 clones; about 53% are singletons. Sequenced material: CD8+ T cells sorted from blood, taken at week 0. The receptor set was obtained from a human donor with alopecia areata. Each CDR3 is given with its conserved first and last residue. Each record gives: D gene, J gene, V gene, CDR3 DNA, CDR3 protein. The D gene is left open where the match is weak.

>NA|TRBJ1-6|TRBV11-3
TGTGCCAGCAGCGATCGGCATGGCTCCTATAATTCACCCCTCCACTTT
CASSDRHGSYNSPLHF
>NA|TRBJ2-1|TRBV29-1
TGCAGCGTTGAAAGTCGTTACAATGAGCAGTTCTTC
CSVESRYNEQFF
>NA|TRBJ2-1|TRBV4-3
TGCGCCAGCAGCCAAGATTCCAGACCCAATGAGCAGTTCTTC
CASSQDSRPNEQFF
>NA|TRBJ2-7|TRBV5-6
TGTGCCAGCAGCGTGGGTCCGCCATACGAGCAGTACTTC
CASSVGPPYEQYF
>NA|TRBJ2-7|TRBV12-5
TGTGCTAGTGGCTCAGGGATTCGCGAGCAGTACTTC
CASGSGIREQYF
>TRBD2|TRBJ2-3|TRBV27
TGTGCCAGCAGTTCGCCTTCCCCGACTAGCGGGGAATCAGATACGCAGTATTTT
CASSSPSPTSGESDTQYF
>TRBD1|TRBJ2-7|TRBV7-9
TGTGCCAGCAGCCACCCGGGACAGGGGGCCTACGAGCAGTACTTC
CASSHPGQGAYEQYF
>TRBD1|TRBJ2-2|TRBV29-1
TGCAGCGTTGAAGAGGCAGGGGGCTTCACCGGGGAGCTGTTTTTT
CSVEEAGGFTGELFF
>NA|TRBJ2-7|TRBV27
TGTGCCAGCAGTTTGCGGCAGGGCGGATACGAGCAGTACTTC
CASSLRQGGYEQYF
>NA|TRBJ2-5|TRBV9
TGTGCCAGCAGCTCTGCCCCCAGGGAGACCCAGTACTTC
CASSSAPRETQYF